This T cell receptor beta chain was sequenced for a study of CD8 T cells in ankylosing spondylitis. The sample holds many counts of this clonotype. TCRdb called the 5' RACE reads again in MiXCR, with one record for every CDR3 protein. The sample carries just under 95,000 distinct CDR3 sequences, around 10% recorded once. The V and J ends lost 0 bases and 2 bases, in that order; junction bases with no gene match: 6. This CDR3 region has 16 residues. Germline loops: CDR1 MNHEY, CDR2 SVGAGI. This chain joins TRBV6-5 and TRBJ2-7, with TRBD1 matching over 8 bases. The sequencing sample was made of blood, either unsorted or a sorted T cell fraction (not recorded which). This TCR was recovered from a male donor with ankylosing spondylitis or in good health (not recorded which). CDR3 in amino acids: CASSYSGQGNTYEQYF. CDR3 bases: TGTGCCAGCAGTTACTCTGGACAGGGTAATACCTACGAGCAGTACTTC.